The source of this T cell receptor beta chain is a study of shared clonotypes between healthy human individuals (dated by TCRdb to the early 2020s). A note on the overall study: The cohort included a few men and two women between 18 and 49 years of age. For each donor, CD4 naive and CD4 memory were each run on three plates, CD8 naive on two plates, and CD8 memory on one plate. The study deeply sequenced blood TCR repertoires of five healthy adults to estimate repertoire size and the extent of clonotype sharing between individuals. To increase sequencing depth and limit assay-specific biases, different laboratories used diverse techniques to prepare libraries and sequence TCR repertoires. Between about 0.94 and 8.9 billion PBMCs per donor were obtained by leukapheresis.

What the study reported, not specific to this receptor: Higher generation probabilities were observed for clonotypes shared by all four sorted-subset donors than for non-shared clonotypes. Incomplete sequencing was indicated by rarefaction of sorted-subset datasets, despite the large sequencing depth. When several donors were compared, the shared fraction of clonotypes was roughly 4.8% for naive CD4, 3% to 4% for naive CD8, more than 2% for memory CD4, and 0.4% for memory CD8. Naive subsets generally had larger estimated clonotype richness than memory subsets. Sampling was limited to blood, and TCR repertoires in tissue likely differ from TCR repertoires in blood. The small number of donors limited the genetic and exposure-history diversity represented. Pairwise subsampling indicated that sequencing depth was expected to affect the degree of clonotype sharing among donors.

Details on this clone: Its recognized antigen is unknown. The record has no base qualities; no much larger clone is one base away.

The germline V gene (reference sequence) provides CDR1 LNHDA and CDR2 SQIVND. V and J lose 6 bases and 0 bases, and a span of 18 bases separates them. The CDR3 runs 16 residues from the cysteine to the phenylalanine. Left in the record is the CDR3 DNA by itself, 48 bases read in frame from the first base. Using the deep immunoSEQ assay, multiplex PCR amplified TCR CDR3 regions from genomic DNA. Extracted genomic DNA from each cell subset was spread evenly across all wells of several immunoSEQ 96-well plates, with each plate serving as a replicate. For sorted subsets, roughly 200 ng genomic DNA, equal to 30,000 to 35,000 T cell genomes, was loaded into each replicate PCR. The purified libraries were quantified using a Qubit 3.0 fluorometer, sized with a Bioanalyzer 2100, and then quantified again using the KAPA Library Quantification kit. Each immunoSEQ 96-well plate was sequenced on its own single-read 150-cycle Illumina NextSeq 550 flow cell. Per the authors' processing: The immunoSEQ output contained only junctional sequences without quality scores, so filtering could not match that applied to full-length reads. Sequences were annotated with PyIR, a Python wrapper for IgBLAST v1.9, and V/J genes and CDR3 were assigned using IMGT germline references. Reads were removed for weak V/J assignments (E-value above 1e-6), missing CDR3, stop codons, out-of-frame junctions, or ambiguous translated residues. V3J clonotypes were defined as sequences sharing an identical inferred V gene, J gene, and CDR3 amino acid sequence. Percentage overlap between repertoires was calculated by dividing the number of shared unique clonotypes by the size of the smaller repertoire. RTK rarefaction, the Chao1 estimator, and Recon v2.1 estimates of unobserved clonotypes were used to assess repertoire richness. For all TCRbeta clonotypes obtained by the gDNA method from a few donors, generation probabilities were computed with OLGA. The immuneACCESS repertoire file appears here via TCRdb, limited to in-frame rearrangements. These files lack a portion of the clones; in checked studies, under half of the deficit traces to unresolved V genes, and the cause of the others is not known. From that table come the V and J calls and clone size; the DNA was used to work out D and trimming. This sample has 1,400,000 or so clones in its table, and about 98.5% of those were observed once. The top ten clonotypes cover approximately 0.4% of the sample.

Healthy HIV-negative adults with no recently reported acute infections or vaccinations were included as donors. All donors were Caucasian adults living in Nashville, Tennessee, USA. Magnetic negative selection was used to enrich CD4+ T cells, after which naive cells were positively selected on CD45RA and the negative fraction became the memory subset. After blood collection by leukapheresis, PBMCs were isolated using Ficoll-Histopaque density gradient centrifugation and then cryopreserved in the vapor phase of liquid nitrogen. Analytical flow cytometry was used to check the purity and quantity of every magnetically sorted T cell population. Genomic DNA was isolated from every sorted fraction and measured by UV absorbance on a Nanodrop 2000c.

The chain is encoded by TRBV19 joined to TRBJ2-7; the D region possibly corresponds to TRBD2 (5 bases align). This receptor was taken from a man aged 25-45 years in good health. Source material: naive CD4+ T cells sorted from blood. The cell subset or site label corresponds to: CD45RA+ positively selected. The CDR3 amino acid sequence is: CASSMKRTGSSYEQYF. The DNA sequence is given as TGTGCCAGTAGCATGAAGAGGACGGGGAGCTCCTACGAGCAGTACTTC.